This T cell receptor (beta chain) comes out of a study of blood T cell repertoires in COVID-19. In this sample, this clone turned up a few times. The J segment lost 2 bases and the V segment lost 4 bases, leaving 8 bases of the junction unmatched. The CDR3 loop spans 15 amino acids. Germline-derived CDR1 and CDR2 are MGHRA and YSYEKL. TCRdb's copy holds only in-frame clones and misses some; the assay was immunoSEQ multiplex PCR. The table has 200,000 or so clones, roughly 89% seen once; the top ten hold about 4%. Study members were between about 18 and 95 years old and lived in over 20 US regions. The specimen was PBMCs or T cells enriched from blood (not recorded which). This receptor was identified in a woman in her 40s with acute COVID-19. The gene calls are TRBV4-1 and TRBJ2-7, with TRBD1 matching 7 bases. This CDR3 is CASSPKGDSPYEQYF. The DNA of the CDR3 is TGCGCCAGCAGCCCTAAAGGGGACAGCCCCTACGAGCAGTACTTC.